The TCR beta chain described here comes from a study of cytomegalovirus exposure and HLA in healthy donors. About this clone: Its target is not known.

The study, taken as a whole, reports: The Asian-associated ancestry cluster reportedly had fewer N-insertions than the 666-donor mean in a later analysis.

Amplification used 60 Vbeta primers and 13 Jbeta primers. Measured with immunoSEQ multiplex PCR; TCRdb has only the in-frame clones, and not every one. The sample has about 140,000 clones; roughly 85% are singletons. CDR3 length: 14 residues. CDR1 is SGHTS, CDR2 YDEGEE, per germline. Trimming cost V 0 bases and J 6 bases, with 12 bases left between them. The clonotype was recovered from a middle-aged man in good health and CMV-seronegative. The sample consisted of PBMCs. V and J are TRBV5-8 and TRBJ1-1; D uncertain. CDR3 in amino acids: CASSLVALDPEAFF. Here the CDR3 DNA reads TGTGCCAGCAGCTTGGTAGCATTGGATCCTGAAGCTTTCTTT.